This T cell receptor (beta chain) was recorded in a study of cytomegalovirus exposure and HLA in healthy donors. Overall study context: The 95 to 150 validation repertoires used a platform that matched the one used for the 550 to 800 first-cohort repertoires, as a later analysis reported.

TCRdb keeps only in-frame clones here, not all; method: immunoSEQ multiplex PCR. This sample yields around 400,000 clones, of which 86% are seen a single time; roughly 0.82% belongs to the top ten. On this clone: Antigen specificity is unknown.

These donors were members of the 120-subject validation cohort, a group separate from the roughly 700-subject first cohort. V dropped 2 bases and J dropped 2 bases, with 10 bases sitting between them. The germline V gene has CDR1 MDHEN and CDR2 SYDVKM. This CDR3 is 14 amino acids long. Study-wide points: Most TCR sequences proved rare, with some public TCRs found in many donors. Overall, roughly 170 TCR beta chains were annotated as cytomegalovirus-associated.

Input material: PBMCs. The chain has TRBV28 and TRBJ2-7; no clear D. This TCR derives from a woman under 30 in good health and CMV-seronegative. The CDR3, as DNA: TGTGCCAGCAGTTTAGGCAGTCTGGCCTACGAGCAGTACTTC. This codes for CASSLGSLAYEQYF.